Included here is one TCR beta chain sequence, with context. This sample is drawn from a study of blood T cell repertoires in COVID-19. Study background: Researchers got acute and convalescent COVID-19 samples from the United States, Italy and Spain. T cells, B-cell-depleted T cells, or PBMCs provided the cDNA or gDNA that served as material.

Authors' data handling: Reference gene primers were amplified, and this amplification served to estimate nucleated cell counts. Produced via immunoSEQ multiplex PCR; TCRdb's table is partial and in-frame only. The D gene and trimming were derived from the DNA, and the V and J assignments and clone size from that table. The sample carries 200,000 to 250,000 clones, roughly 85% recorded once. Germline lookup yields CDR1 PRHDT and CDR2 FYEKMQ (reference sequence). The CDR3 extends over 15 amino acids. V shed 0 bases and J shed 6 bases, with 11 bases lying between them. The specimen was peripheral blood. The receptor's source is a woman in her late teens or twenties with acute or convalescent COVID-19. This rearrangement joins TRBV13 to TRBJ1-4, with D hard to call. This CDR3 is CASSLGSYRDEKLFF. For the CDR3, the DNA is TGTGCCAGCAGCTTAGGGTCCTACCGGGATGAAAAACTGTTTTTT.